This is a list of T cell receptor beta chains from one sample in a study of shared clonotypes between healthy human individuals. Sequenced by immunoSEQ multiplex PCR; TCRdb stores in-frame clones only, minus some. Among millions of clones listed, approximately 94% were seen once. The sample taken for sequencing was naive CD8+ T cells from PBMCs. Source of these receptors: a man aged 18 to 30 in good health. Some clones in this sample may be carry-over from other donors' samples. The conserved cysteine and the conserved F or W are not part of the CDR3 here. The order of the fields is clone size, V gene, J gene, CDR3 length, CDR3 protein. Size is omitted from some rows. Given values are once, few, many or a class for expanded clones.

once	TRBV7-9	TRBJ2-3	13	ASSKPGQGMDTQY
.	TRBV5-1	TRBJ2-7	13	ASSLMAEHSYEQY
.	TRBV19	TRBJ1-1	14	ATRAGTGGGGTEAF
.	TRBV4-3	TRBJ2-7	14	ASSQAHRSENYEQY
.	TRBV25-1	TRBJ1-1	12	ASSELGGGAEAF
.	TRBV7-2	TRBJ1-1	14	ASSLSRDSVNTEAF
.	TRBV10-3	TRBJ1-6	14	AISESRRGKNSPLH
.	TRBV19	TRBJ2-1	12	ASSIGGSGNEQF
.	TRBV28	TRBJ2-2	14	ASSPRDTSNTGELF
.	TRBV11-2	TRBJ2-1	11	ASSLGTGYEQF
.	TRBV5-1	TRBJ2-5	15	ASSLEVTGVEAETQY
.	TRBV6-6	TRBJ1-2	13	ASSGSDGPVGGYT
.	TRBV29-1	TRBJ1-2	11	SVDGRQGVGYT
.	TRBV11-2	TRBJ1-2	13	ASQRGPAANYGYT
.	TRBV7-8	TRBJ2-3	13	ASSLVAGGTDTQY
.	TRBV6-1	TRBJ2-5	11	ASNWRGQETQY
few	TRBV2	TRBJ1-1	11	ASSEWLYTEAF
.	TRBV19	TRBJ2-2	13	ASMEGLVGSGELF
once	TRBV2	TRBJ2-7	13	ASSEAIGSSYEQY
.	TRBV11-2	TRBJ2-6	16	ASSPTRQVYSGANVLT
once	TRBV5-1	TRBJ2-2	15	ASSFVRDRPNTGELF
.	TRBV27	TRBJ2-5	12	ASSLTPGGETQY
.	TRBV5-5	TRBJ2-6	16	ASSLVETGSTGANVLT
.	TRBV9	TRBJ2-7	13	ASSVGASGTYEQY
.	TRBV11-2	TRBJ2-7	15	ASSLNSGMVLPGEQY
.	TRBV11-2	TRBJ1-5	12	ASSLVGRDQPQH
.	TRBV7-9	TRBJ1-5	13	ASSGEDGGRQPQH